A single sample gave rise to the 20 T cell receptor beta chains below, sequenced in a study of T cells in Graves' hyperthyroidism and ophthalmopathy. Amplification targeted TCR beta CDR3 regions from RNA transcripts. HTBI primers drove first-round RT-PCR of the TCR CDR3. MiXCR, run by TCRdb on the multiplex PCR reads, gives a single entry per CDR3 protein. The top ten clones hold approximately 15% of a sample with 550,000 to 650,000 distinct CDR3 sequences, 14% of them seen once. Source material: blood. All receptors derive from a woman aged 40 to 49 with Graves' hyperthyroidism.

This clonotype was found many times. The gene calls are TRBV30 and TRBJ1-4; 9 nucleotides align to TRBD1. With V trimmed by 1 base and J by 8 bases, 5 bases remained unmatched. This CDR3 is 14 amino acids long. Germline CDR1 GTSNPN, CDR2 SVGIG (reference sequence). CDR3 residues: CAWSGGQGPEKLFF. DNA of the CDR3: TGTGCCTGGAGTGGGGGACAGGGTCCCGAAAAACTGTTTTTT.

This clonotype is a singleton in its sample. The chain has TRBV10-2 and TRBJ1-6, with no clear D. This CDR3 has 14 amino acids. The germline V gene has CDR1 WSHSY and CDR2 SAAADI. Trimming pared 3 bases from V and 6 bases from J, leaving 9 bases between. The CDR3 here is CASSDMAVNSPLHF. The CDR3 DNA reads as TGCGCCAGCAGTGATATGGCGGTTAATTCACCCCTCCACTTT.

This chain connects TRBV20-1 to TRBJ2-3, with 15 bases that match TRBD2. Trimming at V came to 0 bases and at J to 3 bases, leaving 13 bases not matched to a gene. The CDR3 totals 20 residues. Germline V CDR1 and CDR2: DFQATT, SNEGSKA (reference sequence). Here the CDR3 DNA reads TGCAGTGCTAGAGATCCGGGACTAGCGGGAGGAACAATGGGAACAGATACGCAGTATTTT. Translated: CSARDPGLAGGTMGTDTQYF.

A remark on this clonotype: A much larger clone differs from this one at a single base, so this may be a read error. The chain joins TRBV4-2 to TRBJ2-7, with TRBD2 as a possible D gene (5 bases). V was trimmed by 3 bases and J by 8 bases, leaving 14 bases between them. Germline V gene lookup returns CDR1 LGHNA and CDR2 YNFKEQ. The CDR3 length is 13 residues. CDR3 residues: CASSQGVEVKQYF. Here the CDR3 DNA reads TGTGCCAGCAGCCAGGGAGTGGAAGTTAAGCAGTACTTC.

This clonotype was recorded many times. V gene TRBV2 combines with J gene TRBJ1-6, with 9 bases aligning to TRBD1. The CDR3 is made up of 15 amino acids. Per the germline V gene, CDR1 is SNHLY and CDR2 is FYNNEI. V lost 5 bases to trimming and J lost 7 bases; unmatched junction nucleotides: 6. The CDR3 sequence is CASSKSGTGNSPLHF. The CDR3 DNA reads as TGTGCCAGCAGTAAATCCGGGACAGGGAATTCACCCCTCCACTTT.

This clonotype was seen ten or more times. J is TRBJ1-5 and V is TRBV12-3 or TRBV12-4; 9 positions agree with TRBD1. V dropped 1 base and J dropped 3; count of bases not matched to a gene: 4. The CDR3 loop spans 16 amino acids. The CDR3 sequence is CASSLGQGVLNQPQHF. CDR3 in DNA: TGTGCCAGCAGTTTAGGACAGGGGGTTCTCAATCAGCCCCAGCATTTT.

J is TRBJ2-7 and V is TRBV9; no reliable D call. Trimming left V 3 bases short and J 3 bases short, with 13 bases between. From germline, CDR1 is SGDLS and CDR2 YYNGEE. The CDR3 contains 14 residues. The DNA of the CDR3 is TGTGCCAGCAGCGCCGGCCAGCAAAACTACGAGCAGTACTTC. Protein sequence: CASSAGQQNYEQYF.

This clonotype was seen at least ten times. This chain uses TRBV12-3 or TRBV12-4 with TRBJ2-3; 9 nucleotides line up with TRBD1. The CDR3 contains 14 residues. Trimming at V came to 6 bases and at J to 7 bases, leaving 8 bases not matched to a gene. The CDR3 is CASSPRTGEYTQYF. The DNA for the CDR3 is TGTGCCAGCAGCCCCAGGACAGGGGAATATACGCAGTATTTT.

This clonotype was detected ten times or more. The chain links TRBV29-1 to TRBJ2-1; the D gene is possibly TRBD1 (5 bases). Germline values: CDR1 SQVTM, CDR2 ANQGSEA. V was cut by 7 bases and J by 10 bases, with 14 bases left in between. This CDR3 contains 11 residues. CDR3 residues: CSAESRGEQFF. The CDR3 region has the DNA TGCAGCGCCGAGAGTAGGGGCGAGCAGTTCTTC.

This clonotype was counted many times. The chain combines TRBV20-1 with TRBJ2-1; 11 bases align to TRBD2. V lost 0 bases, J lost 6 bases, and 4 bases stayed unmatched. Per germline, CDR1 DFQATT and CDR2 SNEGSKA (reference sequence). The CDR3 contains 15 residues. The CDR3 DNA follows: TGCAGTGCTAGAGAAATACTAGCGGGAGTCAATGAGCAGTTCTTC. This sequence encodes CSAREILAGVNEQFF.

This clonotype has at least ten counts. V and J are TRBV3-1 and TRBJ2-7, with TRBD2 identical over 7 bases. Germline V CDR1 and CDR2: LGHDT, YNNKEL (reference sequence). The CDR3 runs to 14 residues. The J segment lost 3 bases and the V segment lost 10 bases, leaving 12 bases of the junction unmatched. The CDR3 spells CATGGTDSRYEQYF. The CDR3 DNA follows: TGTGCCACCGGGGGGACCGATTCTCGCTACGAGCAGTACTTC.

This clonotype was picked up many times. The V gene is TRBV5-1, the J gene TRBJ2-3, with 7 bases fitting TRBD2. The CDR3 extends over 17 amino acids. The germline CDR1 and CDR2 sequences are SGHRS and YFSETQ. J was trimmed by 4 bases and V by 0 bases; bases with no gene match: 11. The CDR3 loop is CASSLVSAGVGADTQYF. For the CDR3, the DNA is TGCGCCAGCAGCTTGGTATCGGCGGGAGTCGGGGCAGATACGCAGTATTTT.

Many counts were recorded for this clonotype. The genes are TRBV5-1 and TRBJ2-1; D unresolved. Germline CDR1 SGHRS, CDR2 YFSETQ. There are 17 residues in the CDR3. V was trimmed by 0 bases and J by 0 bases, leaving 13 bases between them. The CDR3 coding sequence is TGCGCCAGCAGCTTGGCCCCAGGAAGAGGCTCCTACAATGAGCAGTTCTTC. Its translation is CASSLAPGRGSYNEQFF.

The CDR3 DNA reads as TGCGCCAGCAGCTTGAGCGGGTTGTGGGAGACCCAGTACTTC. This codes for CASSLSGLWETQYF. The chain is built from TRBV5-1 and TRBJ2-5, with D perhaps TRBD2 (6 bases). The germline V gene has CDR1 SGHRS and CDR2 YFSETQ. This CDR3 is 14 amino acids long. The V end was cut by 1 base, the J end by 5 bases, with 12 bases between.

This clonotype has a count of ten or more. The rearrangement uses TRBV5-1 and TRBJ2-3, with 11 bases that match TRBD2. Germline V gives CDR1 SGHRS, CDR2 YFSETQ. The CDR3 sequence is 18 residues long. V lost 0 bases and J lost 0; bases outside the gene matches: 6. CDR3 sequence reads: CASSLEIWTSGSTDTQYF. The CDR3 DNA sequence: TGCGCCAGCAGCTTGGAAATCTGGACTAGCGGGAGCACAGATACGCAGTATTTT.

This clonotype was counted ten times or more. The J gene is TRBJ1-5, the V gene TRBV12-3 or TRBV12-4, with 8 bases identical to TRBD1. This CDR3 has 19 residues. After removal of 3 bases from V and 1 base from J, the junction contained 14 bases not matched to a gene. CDR3 sequence: CASSFGGRGQRLSNQPQHF. CDR3 DNA sequence: TGTGCCAGCAGTTTTGGGGGCAGGGGGCAACGGTTGAGCAATCAGCCCCAGCATTTT.

J is TRBJ1-1 and V is TRBV29-1; TRBD1 matches 7 bases. The CDR3 length is 12 residues. Trimming cost V 2 bases and J 5 bases; bases outside gene matches: 2. Germline CDR1 reads SQVTM; CDR2 reads ANQGSEA. The CDR3 DNA is TGCAGCGTTGAAACAGGGGTAACTGAAGCTTTCTTT. Amino acid sequence: CSVETGVTEAFF.

This clonotype was counted at least ten times. The chain combines TRBV12-3 or TRBV12-4 with TRBJ2-7, with a weak D call TRBD2 (6 bases). The ends were cut back, 2 bases at V and 9 bases at J, with 11 bases in the middle. This CDR3 comprises 12 residues. The CDR3 region is CASSLTGVGQYF. The CDR3, as DNA: TGTGCCAGCAGTTTAACGGGGGTCGGGCAGTACTTC.

The sample holds a few counts of this clonotype. The gene calls are TRBV7-9 and TRBJ2-3; 8 bases map to TRBD1. The germline V gene encodes CDR1 SEHNR and CDR2 FQNEAQ (reference sequence). The CDR3 runs 18 residues. After removal of 7 bases from V and 5 bases from J, the junction contained 20 bases not matched to a gene. CDR3 nucleotide sequence: TGTGCCAGCAACAACAAAATATTCGGGACAGGTAGACAAGATACGCAGTATTTT. Translation: CASNNKIFGTGRQDTQYF.

This clonotype was observed a handful of times. The chain is built from TRBV24-1 and TRBJ1-5; D is ambiguous. Germline values: CDR1 KGHDR, CDR2 SFDVKD. The CDR3 length is 13 residues. V shed 9 bases and J shed 0 bases, with 8 bases lying between them. CDR3 residues: CATRGASNQPQHF. The DNA of the CDR3 is TGTGCCACCCGGGGTGCTAGCAATCAGCCCCAGCATTTT.